This T cell receptor (beta chain) was retrieved from a study of blood T cell repertoires in COVID-19. Profiled with immunoSEQ multiplex PCR; TCRdb holds only in-frame clones, not every one. The table includes approximately 130,000 clones, roughly nine tenths detected once. The germline V and J ends were trimmed by 3 bases and 5 bases, with 16 bases remaining between them. CDR3 size: 15 residues. Germline V gene data show CDR1 as SEHNR and CDR2 as FQNEAQ (reference sequence). The sequence was collected from a man between 65 and 79 years old with active or convalescent COVID-19. Sequenced material: peripheral blood. The chain joins TRBV7-9 to TRBJ2-5; maybe TRBD1 (7 bases). The CDR3 loop reads CASSFSIQGGETQYF. The DNA of the CDR3 is TGTGCCAGCAGCTTTAGTATTCAGGGGGGCGAGACCCAGTACTTC. Variable domain in full (rest from reference TRBV7-9 and TRBJ2-5): DTGVSQNPRHKITKRGQNVTFRCDPISEHNRLYWYRQTLGQGPEFLTYFQNEAQLEKSRLLSDRFSAERPKGSFSTLEIQRTEQGDSAMYLCASSFSIQGGETQYFGPGTRLLVL.